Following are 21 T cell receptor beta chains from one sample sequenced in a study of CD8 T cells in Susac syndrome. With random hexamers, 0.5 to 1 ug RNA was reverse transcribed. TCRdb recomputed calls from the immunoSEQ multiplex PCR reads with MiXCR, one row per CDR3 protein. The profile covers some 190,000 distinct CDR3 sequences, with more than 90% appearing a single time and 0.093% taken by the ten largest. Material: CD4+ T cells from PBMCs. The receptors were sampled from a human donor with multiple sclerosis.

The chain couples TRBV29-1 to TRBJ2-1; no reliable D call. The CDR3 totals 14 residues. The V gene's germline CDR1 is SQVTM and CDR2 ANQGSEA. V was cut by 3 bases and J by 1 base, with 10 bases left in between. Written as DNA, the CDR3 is TGCAGCGTTGAGGGGATGGGTTCCTACAATGAGCAGTTCTTC. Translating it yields CSVEGMGSYNEQFF.

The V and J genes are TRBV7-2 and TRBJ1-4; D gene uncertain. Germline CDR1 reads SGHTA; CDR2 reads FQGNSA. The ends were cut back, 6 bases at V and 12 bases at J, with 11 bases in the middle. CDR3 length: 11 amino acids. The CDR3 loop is CASSIGSQLFF. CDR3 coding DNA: TGTGCCAGCAGTATCGGGAGTCAACTGTTTTTT.

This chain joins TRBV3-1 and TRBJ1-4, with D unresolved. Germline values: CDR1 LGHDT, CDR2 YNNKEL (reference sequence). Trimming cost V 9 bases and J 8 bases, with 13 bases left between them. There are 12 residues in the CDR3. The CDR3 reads CASKGVEEKLFF. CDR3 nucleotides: TGTGCCAGTAAAGGTGTAGAGGAAAAACTGTTTTTT.

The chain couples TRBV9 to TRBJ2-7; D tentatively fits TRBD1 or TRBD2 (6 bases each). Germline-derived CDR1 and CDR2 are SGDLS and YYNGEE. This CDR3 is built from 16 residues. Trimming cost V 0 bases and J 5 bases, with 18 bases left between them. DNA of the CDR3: TGTGCCAGCAGCGTAGGGGGGGCTAGGCGGAGCCACGAGCAGTACTTC. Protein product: CASSVGGARRSHEQYF. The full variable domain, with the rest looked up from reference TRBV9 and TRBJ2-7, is DSGVTQTPKHLITATGQRVTLRCSPRSGDLSVYWYQQSLDQGLQFLIQYYNGEERAKGNILERFSAQQFPDLHSELNLSSLELGDSALYFCASSVGGARRSHEQYFGPGTRLTVT.

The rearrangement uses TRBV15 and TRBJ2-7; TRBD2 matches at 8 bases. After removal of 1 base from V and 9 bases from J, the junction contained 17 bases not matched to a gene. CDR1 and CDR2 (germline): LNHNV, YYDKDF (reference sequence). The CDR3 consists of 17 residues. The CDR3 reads CATSRGNSGKGLLAQYF. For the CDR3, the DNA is TGTGCCACCAGCAGAGGCAATAGCGGGAAGGGGCTCCTCGCGCAGTACTTC.

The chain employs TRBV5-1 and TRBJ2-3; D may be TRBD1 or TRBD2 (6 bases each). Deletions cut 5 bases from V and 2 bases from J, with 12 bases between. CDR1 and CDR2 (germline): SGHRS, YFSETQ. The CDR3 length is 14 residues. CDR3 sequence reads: CASSGGPHTDTQYF. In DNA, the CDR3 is TGCGCCAGCAGTGGGGGGCCCCACACAGATACGCAGTATTTT.

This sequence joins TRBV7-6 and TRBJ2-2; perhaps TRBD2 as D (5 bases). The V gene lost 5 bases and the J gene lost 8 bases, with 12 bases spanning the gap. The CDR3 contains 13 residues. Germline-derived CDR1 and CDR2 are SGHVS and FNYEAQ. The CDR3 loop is CASSETSAGELFF. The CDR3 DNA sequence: TGTGCCAGCAGCGAAACTAGTGCTGGGGAGCTGTTTTTT.

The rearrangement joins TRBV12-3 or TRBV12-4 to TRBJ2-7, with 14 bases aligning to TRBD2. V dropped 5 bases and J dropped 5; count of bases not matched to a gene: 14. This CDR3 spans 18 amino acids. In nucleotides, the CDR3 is TGTGCCAGCAGTAGCTACCGACTAGCGGGGGGGCCTCGCCACGAGCAGTACTTC. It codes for CASSSYRLAGGPRHEQYF.

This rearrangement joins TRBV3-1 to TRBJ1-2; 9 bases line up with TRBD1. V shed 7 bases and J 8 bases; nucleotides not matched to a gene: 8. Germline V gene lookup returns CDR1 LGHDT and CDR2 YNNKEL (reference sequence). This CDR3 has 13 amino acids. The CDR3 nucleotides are TGTGCCAGCACCGGGGACAGGGCCTTCGGCTACACCTTC. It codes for CASTGDRAFGYTF.

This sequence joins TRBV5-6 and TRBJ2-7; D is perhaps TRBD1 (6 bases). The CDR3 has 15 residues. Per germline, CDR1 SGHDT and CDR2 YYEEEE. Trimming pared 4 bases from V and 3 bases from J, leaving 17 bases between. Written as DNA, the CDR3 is TGTGCCAGCAGCCCCCCCGGGACAACCAACTACGAGCAGTACTTC. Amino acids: CASSPPGTTNYEQYF.

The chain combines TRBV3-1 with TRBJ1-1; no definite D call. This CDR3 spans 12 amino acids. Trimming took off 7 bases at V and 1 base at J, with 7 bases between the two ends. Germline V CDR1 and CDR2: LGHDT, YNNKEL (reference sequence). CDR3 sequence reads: CASKWGNTEAFF. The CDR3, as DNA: TGTGCCAGCAAATGGGGGAACACTGAAGCTTTCTTT.

CDR3 bases: TGTGCCTGGAGTGTACTGGGCCCCGCTTTCTTT. As protein: CAWSVLGPAFF. The chain uses TRBV30 and TRBJ1-1, with unresolved D. Germline CDR1 reads GTSNPN; CDR2 reads SVGIG (reference sequence). There are 11 residues in the CDR3. The V end was cut by 0 bases, the J end by 11 bases, with 10 bases between.

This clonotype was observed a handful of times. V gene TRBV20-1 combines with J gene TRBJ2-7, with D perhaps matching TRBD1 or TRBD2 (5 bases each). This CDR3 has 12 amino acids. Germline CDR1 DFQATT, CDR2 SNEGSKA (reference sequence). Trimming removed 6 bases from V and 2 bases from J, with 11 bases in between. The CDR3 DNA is TGCAGTGCAGAGGGGATCGCCTACGAGCAGTACTTC. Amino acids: CSAEGIAYEQYF.

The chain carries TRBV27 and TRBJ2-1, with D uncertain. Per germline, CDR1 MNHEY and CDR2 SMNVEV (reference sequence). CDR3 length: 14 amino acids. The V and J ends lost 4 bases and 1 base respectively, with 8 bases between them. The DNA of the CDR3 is TGTGCCAGCAGTTCTTCAGGTTCCTACAATGAGCAGTTCTTC. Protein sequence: CASSSSGSYNEQFF.

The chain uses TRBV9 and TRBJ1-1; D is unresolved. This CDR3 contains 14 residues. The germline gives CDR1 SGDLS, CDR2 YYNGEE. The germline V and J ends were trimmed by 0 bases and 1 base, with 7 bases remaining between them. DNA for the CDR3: TGTGCCAGCAGCGTAGGTATGGCGAACACTGAAGCTTTCTTT. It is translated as CASSVGMANTEAFF.

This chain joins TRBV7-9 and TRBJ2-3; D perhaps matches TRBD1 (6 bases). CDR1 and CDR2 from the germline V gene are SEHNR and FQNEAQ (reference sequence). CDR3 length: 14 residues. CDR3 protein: CSVDRGQSTDTQYF. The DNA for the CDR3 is TGTAGCGTGGACCGCGGACAGAGCACAGATACGCAGTATTTT.

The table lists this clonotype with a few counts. The DNA for the CDR3 is TGTGCCAGCAGTTTAGGGGGGAATGGCTACACCTTC. Translated: CASSLGGNGYTF. The chain recombines TRBV12-3 or TRBV12-4 with TRBJ1-2, with D perhaps matching TRBD1 (5 bases). The CDR3 spans 12 residues. V was pared by 1 base and J by 6 bases, with 6 bases between.

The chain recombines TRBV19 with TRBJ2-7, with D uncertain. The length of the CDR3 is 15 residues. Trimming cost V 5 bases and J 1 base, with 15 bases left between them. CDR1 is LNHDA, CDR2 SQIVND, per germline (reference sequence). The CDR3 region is CASSATWGGSYEQYF. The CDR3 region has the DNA TGTGCCAGTAGTGCGACCTGGGGTGGTTCCTACGAGCAGTACTTC.

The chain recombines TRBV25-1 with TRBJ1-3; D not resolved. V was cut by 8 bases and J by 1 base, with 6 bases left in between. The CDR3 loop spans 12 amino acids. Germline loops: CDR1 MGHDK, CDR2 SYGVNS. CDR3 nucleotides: TGTGCCAGCTCGGGATCTGGAAACACCATATATTTT. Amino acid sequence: CASSGSGNTIYF.

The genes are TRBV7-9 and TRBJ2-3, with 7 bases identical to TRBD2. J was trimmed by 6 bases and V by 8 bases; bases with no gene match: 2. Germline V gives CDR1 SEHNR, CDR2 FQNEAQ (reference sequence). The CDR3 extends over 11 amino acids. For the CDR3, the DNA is TGTGCCAGCCGGGGGGTTGATACGCAGTATTTT. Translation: CASRGVDTQYF. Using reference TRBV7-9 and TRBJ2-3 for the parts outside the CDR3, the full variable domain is DTGVSQNPRHKITKRGQNVTFRCDPISEHNRLYWYRQTLGQGPEFLTYFQNEAQLEKSRLLSDRFSAERPKGSFSTLEIQRTEQGDSAMYLCASRGVDTQYFGPGTRLTVL.

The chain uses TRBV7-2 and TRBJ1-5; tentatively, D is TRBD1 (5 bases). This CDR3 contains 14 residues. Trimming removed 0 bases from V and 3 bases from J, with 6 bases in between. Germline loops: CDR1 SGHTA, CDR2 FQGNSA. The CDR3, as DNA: TGTGCCAGCAGCTTAGCCGGGGCCAATCAGCCCCAGCATTTT. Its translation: CASSLAGANQPQHF.